The T cell receptor beta chain described here comes from a study of shared clonotypes between healthy human individuals. The junction had 9 bases not matched to a gene; V was cut back by 3 bases and J by 9 bases. The CDR3 is made up of 15 amino acids. Looked up from germline, CDR1 is SGDLS and CDR2 is YYNGEE. Each cell subset's genomic DNA was divided evenly among several immunoSEQ plates. The table came from immunoSEQ multiplex PCR; TCRdb's copy has only in-frame clones and leaves some out. The data contain roughly 2.6 million clones, approximately 92% of them singletons. Naive CD45RA+ and memory CD45RA-negative subsets were split from CD4+ cells.

This chain joins TRBV9 and TRBJ1-1; 12 bases are shared with TRBD1. Material: naive CD4+ T cells sorted from blood. Subset of the sample: CD45RA+ positively selected. This sequence originates from a man aged 18 to 30 in good health. CDR3 residues: CASSASGTGGGKAFF. CDR3 nucleotides: TGTGCCAGCAGCGCATCTGGGACAGGGGGCGGAAAAGCTTTCTTT.